Sequencing of this T cell receptor (beta chain) was carried out in a study of blood T cell repertoires in COVID-19. About the study: Some COVID-19 samples were acute and others convalescent; all came from the United States, Italy and Spain. In each case, the material was cDNA or gDNA derived from T cells, B-cell-depleted T cells, or PBMCs.

The sample holds one count of this clone. Seattle patient enrollment occurred during active infection, with longitudinal follow-up thereafter. The CDR3 contains 14 residues. The V gene lost 2 bases and the J gene lost 4 bases, with 11 bases spanning the gap. The germline V gene has CDR1 SNHLY and CDR2 FYNNEI. TCRdb's table, derived via immunoSEQ multiplex PCR, lists solely in-frame clones and lacks some. The sample has fewer than 300,000 clones, approximately 91% seen once. The chain couples TRBV2 to TRBJ1-2; weak D call: TRBD1 (6 bases). The sample taken for sequencing was peripheral blood. The receptor was derived from a woman in her 30s with COVID-19, enrolled during active disease. The CDR3 region is CASSEMWGLYGYTF. In nucleotides, the CDR3 is TGTGCCAGCAGTGAAATGTGGGGGCTCTATGGCTACACCTTC.